The T cell receptor beta chain described here comes from a study of cytomegalovirus exposure and HLA in healthy donors. Researchers ran the PCR with 60 Vbeta and 13 Jbeta primers. The table came from immunoSEQ multiplex PCR; TCRdb's copy has only in-frame clones and leaves some out. This sample has around 200,000 clones, with around 80% found just once. A remark on this clone: The antigen remains undetermined.

The germline V gene encodes CDR1 ENHRY and CDR2 SYGVKD. The CDR3 spans 14 residues. The V gene lost 0 bases and the J gene lost 2 bases, with 7 bases spanning the gap. Study-wide points: Researchers catalogued approximately 160 TCR beta chains as cytomegalovirus-associated.

Healthy bone marrow donors made up the cohort. This TCR was recovered from a woman in her twenties or thirties in good health and CMV-seropositive. The J gene is TRBJ2-5, the V gene TRBV10-3; D might be TRBD1 (6 bases). The sample was PBMCs. The chain's CDR3 is CAISESQGQETQYF. In DNA form, the CDR3 reads TGTGCCATCAGTGAGTCACAGGGACAAGAGACCCAGTACTTC.